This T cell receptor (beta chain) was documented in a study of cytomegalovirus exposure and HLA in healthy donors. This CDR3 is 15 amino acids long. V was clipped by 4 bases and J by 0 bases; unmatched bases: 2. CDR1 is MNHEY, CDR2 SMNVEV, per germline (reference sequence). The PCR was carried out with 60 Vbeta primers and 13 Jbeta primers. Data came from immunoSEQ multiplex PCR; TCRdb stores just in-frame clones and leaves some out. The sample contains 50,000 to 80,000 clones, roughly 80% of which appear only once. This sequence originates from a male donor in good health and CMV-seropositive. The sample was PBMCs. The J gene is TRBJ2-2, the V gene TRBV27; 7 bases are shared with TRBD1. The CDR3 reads CASSWDSTNTGELFF. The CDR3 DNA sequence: TGTGCCAGCAGTTGGGACAGCACGAACACCGGGGAGCTGTTTTTT.